The rows below give T cell receptor beta chains drawn from one sample of a study of blood T cell repertoires in COVID-19. TCRdb's table, derived via immunoSEQ multiplex PCR, lists solely in-frame clones and lacks some. This sample has roughly 200,000 clones; 75% to 80% occur once, and the top ten carry about 9%. The source material was peripheral blood. The source of these receptors is a woman between 45 and 60 years old with active or convalescent COVID-19. The CDR3 runs from the conserved cysteine through the conserved F or W. D genes are given only for firm matches. Size values are once, few and many counts, or a class for expanded clones, and some rows have none.

TRBJ1-1	-	TRBV28	TRBD1	TGTGCCAGCAGTTTGACAGGGGGCCTTGAAGCTTTCTTT	CASSLTGGLEAFF
TRBJ1-2	-	TRBV30	TRBD1	TGTGCCTGGAGCTGGGACAGGGATGTTGGCTACACCTTC	CAWSWDRDVGYTF
TRBJ1-5	-	TRBV4-2	TRBD1	TGTGCCAGCAGCCAAGATACAGGGGTTAGTAGCAATCAGCCCCAGCATTTT	CASSQDTGVSSNQPQHF
TRBJ2-1	few	TRBV7-2	TRBD2	TGTGCCAGCAGCTTAGGCCAGGGAGGGAGTGAGCAGTTCTTC	CASSLGQGGSEQFF
TRBJ2-7	-	TRBV9	-	TGTGCCAGCAGCGTAGGTCTTAGCAGCGACTACGAGCAGTACTTC	CASSVGLSSDYEQYF
TRBJ1-4	-	TRBV5-6	-	TGTGCCAGCAGCGAATTAGGAAGGGGGGAAAAACTGTTTTTT	CASSELGRGEKLFF
TRBJ2-1	-	TRBV7-2	TRBD2	TGTGCCAGCAGCTTAGGGACTAGCGATTACAATGAGCAGTTCTTC	CASSLGTSDYNEQFF
TRBJ2-3	-	TRBV4-3	TRBD2	TGCGCCAGCAGCCAACTCGGACTAGCGGGAGAGGCAGATACGCAGTATTTT	CASSQLGLAGEADTQYF
TRBJ1-2	-	TRBV7-3	-	TGTGCCAGCAGCCCCCAAGGGGCAGGGCCCTATGGCTACACCTTC	CASSPQGAGPYGYTF
TRBJ1-1	-	TRBV6-2/TRBV6-3	TRBD1	TGTGCCAGCAGTTACCCACTCGGGACAGGGGACCTGAACACTGAAGCTTTCTTT	CASSYPLGTGDLNTEAFF
TRBJ2-3	-	TRBV6-5	TRBD1	TGTGCCAGCAGGACAGGGGCTAGCACAGATACGCAGTATTTT	CASRTGASTDTQYF
TRBJ1-1	-	TRBV6-5	TRBD1	TGTGCCAGCCAACGGGGACAGGGAGGGCCTGAAGCTTTCTTT	CASQRGQGGPEAFF
TRBJ2-7	-	TRBV19	-	TGTGCCAGTAGTATCGGGACTCTACTCGAGCAGTACTTC	CASSIGTLLEQYF
TRBJ1-3	-	TRBV19	-	TGTGCCAGTACCAATCCGTCCCCCGGGTCCGACTCTGGAAACACCATATATTTT	CASTNPSPGSDSGNTIYF
TRBJ2-7	-	TRBV2	TRBD2	TGTGCCAGCAGTGCACTAGCGGGGTTGGACGAGCAGTACTTC	CASSALAGLDEQYF
TRBJ2-7	-	TRBV27	TRBD2	TGTGCCTCCCGAGGGACTAGCGTAAACGAGCAGTACTTC	CASRGTSVNEQYF
TRBJ1-1	-	TRBV5-1	-	TGCGCCAGCAGCTTTTCCTCAGGATCTCCGATGAACACTGAAGCTTTCTTT	CASSFSSGSPMNTEAFF
TRBJ1-1	-	TRBV9	-	TGTGCCAGCAGCGTAGGGGCAGGGTTGAACACTGAAGCTTTCTTT	CASSVGAGLNTEAFF
TRBJ2-7	-	TRBV7-9	TRBD1	TGTGCCAGCAGCGAGACAGGGAGCTCCTACGAGCAGTACTTC	CASSETGSSYEQYF
TRBJ2-1	-	TRBV30	TRBD1	TGTGCCTGGAACCGCAGGGACAGCTACAATGAGCAGTTCTTC	CAWNRRDSYNEQFF
TRBJ2-3	-	TRBV18	TRBD1	TGTGCCAGCTCACCACTTCGGTCGGACAGGGAATCCACAGATACGCAGTATTTT	CASSPLRSDRESTDTQYF
TRBJ1-5	-	TRBV4-3	-	TGCGCCAGCAGCCAAGAGGCCACGGGTCATCAGCCCCAGCATTTT	CASSQEATGHQPQHF
TRBJ2-7	few	TRBV4-2	-	TGTGCCAGCAGCCAAGGACGAGCGGACGAGCAGTACTTC	CASSQGRADEQYF
TRBJ1-6	-	TRBV30	-	TGTGCCTGGGGAACCGGGACAACTAATAATTCACCCCTCCACTTT	CAWGTGTTNNSPLHF
TRBJ2-2	-	TRBV6-2/TRBV6-3	TRBD2	TGTGCCAGCAGTTACCGGGGGGCGAACACCGGGGAGCTGTTTTTT	CASSYRGANTGELFF
TRBJ1-1	-	TRBV3-1/TRBV3-2	-	TGTGCCGCCGGTAGTTACACTGAAGCTTTCTTT	CAAGSYTEAFF
TRBJ1-5	few	TRBV25-1	-	TGTGCCAGCAGTGACGGGTATCAGCCCCAGCATTTT	CASSDGYQPQHF
TRBJ2-3	-	TRBV9	TRBD2	TGTGCCAGCAGCGAGAGGAGCGGGGGGGCCAGAGATACGCAGTATTTT	CASSERSGGARDTQYF
TRBJ2-7	-	TRBV5-1	TRBD1	TGCGCCAGCAGCCCGGACAGGGATCCCTACGAGCAGTACTTC	CASSPDRDPYEQYF
TRBJ2-3	-	TRBV3-1/TRBV3-2	-	TGTGCCAGCAGCCCCTCCCGGGGGGATACGCAGTATTTT	CASSPSRGDTQYF
TRBJ2-2	-	TRBV30	-	TGTGCCTGGAGTGTACTTGGCACCGGGGAGCTGTTTTTT	CAWSVLGTGELFF
TRBJ1-4	-	TRBV30	-	TGTGCCTGGAGGGGATTTGACAGGTTTAAGGAAAAACTGTTTTTT	CAWRGFDRFKEKLFF
TRBJ1-2	-	TRBV9	TRBD1	TGTGCCAGCACCGCAGGGGGTAACTATGGCTACACCTTC	CASTAGGNYGYTF
TRBJ2-3	-	TRBV14	-	TGTGCCAGCAGCCAGAGGGGGATTGAAACAGATACGCAGTATTTT	CASSQRGIETDTQYF
TRBJ2-3	-	TRBV4-1	TRBD1	TGCGCCAGCAGCCAAGAATCCCACAGGGGTGGAGATACGCAGTATTTT	CASSQESHRGGDTQYF
TRBJ2-1	-	TRBV29-1	-	TGCAGCGTTTTCCCAGGGAAAACCTACAATGAGCAGTTCTTC	CSVFPGKTYNEQFF
TRBJ1-6	-	TRBV28	TRBD1	TGTGCCAGCAGACTCCCCTCAGGACAGGGTTCACCCCTCCACTTT	CASRLPSGQGSPLHF
TRBJ2-2	-	TRBV11-1	-	TGTGCCAGCAGCGCCCCCGGTAACACCGGGGAGCTGTTTTTT	CASSAPGNTGELFF
TRBJ1-3	-	TRBV6-2/TRBV6-3	-	TGTGCCAGCAGTTACAATCCTACCGAGGGAATACACTCTGGAAACACCATATATTTT	CASSYNPTEGIHSGNTIYF
TRBJ2-1	-	TRBV7-2	TRBD2	TGTGCCAGCAGCTTTACGAGCGGGGGGGACAATGAGCAGTTCTTC	CASSFTSGGDNEQFF